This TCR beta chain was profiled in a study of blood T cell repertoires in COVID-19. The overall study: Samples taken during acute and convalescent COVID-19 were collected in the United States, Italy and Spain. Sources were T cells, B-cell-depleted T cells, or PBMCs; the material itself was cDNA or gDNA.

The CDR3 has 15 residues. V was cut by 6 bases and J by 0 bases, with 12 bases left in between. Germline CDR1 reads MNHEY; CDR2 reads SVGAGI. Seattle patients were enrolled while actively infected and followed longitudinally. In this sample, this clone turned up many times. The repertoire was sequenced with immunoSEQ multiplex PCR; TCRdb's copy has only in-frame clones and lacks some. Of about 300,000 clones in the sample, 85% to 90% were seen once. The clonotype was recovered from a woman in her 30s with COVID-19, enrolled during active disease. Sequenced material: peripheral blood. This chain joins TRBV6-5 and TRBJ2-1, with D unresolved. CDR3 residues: CASSTDSSSYNEQFF. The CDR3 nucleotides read TGTGCCAGCAGCACCGACTCGAGCTCCTACAATGAGCAGTTCTTC.